These 15 T cell receptor beta chains were all obtained from the same sample, sequenced in a study of T cell responses to AZD1222 COVID-19 vaccine. The assay was immunoSEQ multiplex PCR, and TCRdb's table has in-frame clones only and misses some. This table holds about 140,000 clones, about 92% found once. This specimen was peripheral blood, taken on day 0 of MenACWY control vaccination. These receptors were obtained from an adult in good health.

The CDR3 nucleotides are TGTGCCAGCAGCTTCTGGACTAGCGGGAGTGGTAATGAGCAGTTCTTC. As protein: CASSFWTSGSGNEQFF. The chain is built from TRBV11-2 and TRBJ2-1, with 13 positions matching TRBD2. The CDR3 spans 16 residues. Germline CDR1 is SGHAT and CDR2 is FQNNGV. The J segment lost 7 bases and the V segment lost 3 bases, leaving 6 bases of the junction unmatched.

The V gene is TRBV5-4, the J gene TRBJ2-4; D may be TRBD1 (6 bases). This CDR3 has 14 amino acids. V was pared by 6 bases and J by 8 bases, with 18 bases between. CDR1 and CDR2 (germline): SGHNT, YYREEE (reference sequence). The DNA for the CDR3 is TGTGCCAGCACCTCCGGGATCCCAGGGGACATTCAGTACTTC. It translates to CASTSGIPGDIQYF.

This CDR3 is CASSIGIRNTEAFF. The CDR3 nucleotides read TGTGCCAGTAGTATTGGGATCCGTAACACTGAAGCTTTCTTT. V usage is TRBV19 and J usage is TRBJ1-1; D unclear. V was trimmed by 3 bases and J by 2 bases, leaving 10 bases between them. Per germline, CDR1 LNHDA and CDR2 SQIVND (reference sequence). The CDR3 runs 14 residues.

This chain connects TRBV4-1 to TRBJ2-7; maybe TRBD2 (6 bases). Germline-derived CDR1 and CDR2 are MGHRA and YSYEKL. V was cut by 3 bases and J by 5 bases, with 11 bases left in between. This CDR3 is built from 13 residues. DNA of the CDR3: TGCGCCAGCAGCCAGCGAAGCGGGCACGAGCAGTACTTC. This codes for CASSQRSGHEQYF.

The rearrangement uses TRBV9 and TRBJ1-6, with D hard to call. This CDR3 is built from 14 residues. V dropped 4 bases and J dropped 10 bases, with 15 bases sitting between them. Per the germline V gene, CDR1 is SGDLS and CDR2 is YYNGEE. The CDR3 loop reads CASSPTPGSSPLHF. As DNA, the CDR3 is TGTGCCAGCAGCCCGACCCCCGGGTCCTCACCCCTCCACTTT.

The chain uses TRBV7-7 and TRBJ2-2, with D maybe TRBD2 (5 bases). The CDR3 runs to 13 residues. Germline-derived CDR1 and CDR2 are SSHAT and FNYEAQ (reference sequence). The V gene lost 4 bases and the J gene lost 8 bases, with 11 bases spanning the gap. CDR3 sequence (DNA): TGTGCCAGCAGCTCTACCTCGGGAGGGGAGCTGTTTTTT. Its translation: CASSSTSGGELFF.

The chain recombines TRBV7-9 with TRBJ1-1; no firm D call. There are 12 residues in the CDR3. Trimming left V 4 bases short and J 7 bases short, with 10 bases between. Germline V gives CDR1 SEHNR, CDR2 FQNEAQ (reference sequence). Here the CDR3 reads CASSSRSVEAFF. In nucleotides, the CDR3 is TGTGCCAGCAGCTCCCGGTCCGTTGAAGCTTTCTTT.

This clone was found once. This chain links TRBV10-3 with TRBJ2-5, with 13 nucleotides matching TRBD2. The ends lost 4 bases at V and 5 bases at J; junction bases unmatched: 4. CDR3 length equals 15 residues. The germline gives CDR1 ENHRY, CDR2 SYGVKD. DNA for the CDR3: TGTGCCATCAGTGCATCACTAGCGGGGGGGGAGACCCAGTACTTC. Residues: CAISASLAGGETQYF.

This sequence joins TRBV19 and TRBJ2-3, with 8 nucleotides matching TRBD2. Germline V gives CDR1 LNHDA, CDR2 SQIVND (reference sequence). V was clipped by 6 bases and J by 4 bases; unmatched bases: 6. This CDR3 spans 14 amino acids. CDR3 sequence reads: CASRLTSAPDTQYF. CDR3 nucleotide sequence: TGTGCCAGTAGACTGACTAGCGCCCCAGATACGCAGTATTTT.

The genes are TRBV6-5 and TRBJ2-1; D remains unclear. The CDR3 is 12 amino acids. CDR1 is MNHEY, CDR2 SVGAGI, per germline. V lost 2 bases and J 8 bases, leaving 7 bases between the germline ends. CDR3 coding DNA: TGTGCCAGCAGTTACATTAACGATGAGCAGTTCTTC. Encoded protein: CASSYINDEQFF.

Details on this clone: Sequence at one end of the junction differs from germline and may be a read error. The chain is built from TRBV6-5 and TRBJ1-1; D is ambiguous. The CDR3 has 10 residues. Germline lookup yields CDR1 MNHEY and CDR2 SVGAGI. The CDR3 bases are TGTGCCAGCAGTTACCCCCACACGAACTTT. Its protein product is CASSYPHTNF.

The chain joins TRBV30 to TRBJ1-1, with 7 bases fitting TRBD1. V lost 1 base, J lost 8 bases, and 4 bases stayed unmatched. The length of the CDR3 is 12 residues. In germline, CDR1 is GTSNPN, CDR2 SVGIG (reference sequence). The CDR3: CAWSEGTAEAFF. DNA for the CDR3: TGTGCCTGGAGTGAAGGGACAGCCGAAGCTTTCTTT.

CDR3 region: CASSEALNLGDHNYGYTF. In nucleotides, the CDR3 is TGTGCCAGCAGTGAAGCGCTGAATCTTGGGGATCATAACTATGGCTACACCTTC. This chain uses TRBV2 with TRBJ1-2; unclear D gene. The V gene's germline CDR1 is SNHLY and CDR2 FYNNEI. The CDR3 is made up of 18 amino acids. Between the trimmed V and J ends, which lost 0 bases and 1 base, there was a span of 18 bases.

This clone has just one count. The rearrangement links TRBV25-1 to TRBJ1-2; a possible D gene is TRBD1 (5 bases). Trimming left V 5 bases short and J 8 bases short, with 18 bases between. This CDR3 comprises 14 residues. The V gene's germline CDR1 is MGHDK and CDR2 SYGVNS. The CDR3 region is CASSLTVTAEGYTF. CDR3 DNA: TGTGCCAGCAGTTTGACAGTGACCGCGGAAGGCTACACCTTC.

The chain carries TRBV27 and TRBJ1-1, with TRBD1 as a possible D gene (5 bases). The V and J ends lost 5 bases and 6 bases respectively, with 16 bases between them. Germline CDR1 is MNHEY and CDR2 is SMNVEV (reference sequence). The CDR3 has 14 amino acids. The CDR3 nucleotides read TGTGCCAGCAGTACCCCGGACGGGACCTCTGAAGCTTTCTTT. Residues: CASSTPDGTSEAFF.